This TCR beta chain was sequenced in a study of cytomegalovirus exposure and HLA in healthy donors. Note on this clone: The target antigen is unknown.

The PCR made use of 60 Vbeta and 13 Jbeta primers. Assay used: immunoSEQ multiplex PCR; TCRdb lists only in-frame clones, some missing. This sample has around 160,000 clones, with around 68% found just once. Germline V gene data show CDR1 as SGHVS and CDR2 as FNYEAQ. Losses at the gene ends were 5 bases for V and 5 bases for J; bases not matched to a gene: 9. The CDR3 spans 15 residues. General study findings and limits: Evidence from a later analysis indicated that most CMV-associated TCR beta chains looked HLA-restricted. It is likely that the observed cluster of highly shared sequence variants was a sequencing artifact. Being productive about 87% or about 30% of the time was typical of most TCR beta V segments in an earlier analysis.

V usage is TRBV7-6 and J usage is TRBJ2-1; 7 bases are a match to TRBD1. The sequenced material came from PBMCs. This receptor was identified in a woman aged 40 to 55 in good health and CMV-seropositive. CDR3 DNA: TGTGCCAGCAGCCGACCAGGGGGTGCCCACAATGAGCAGTTCTTC. It translates to CASSRPGGAHNEQFF.